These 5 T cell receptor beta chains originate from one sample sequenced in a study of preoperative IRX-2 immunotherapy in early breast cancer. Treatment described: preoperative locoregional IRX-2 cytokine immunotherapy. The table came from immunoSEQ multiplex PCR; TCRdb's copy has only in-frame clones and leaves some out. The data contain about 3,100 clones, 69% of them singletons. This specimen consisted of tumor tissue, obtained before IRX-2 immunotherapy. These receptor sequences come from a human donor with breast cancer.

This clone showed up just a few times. In DNA form, the CDR3 reads TGTGCCAGCTCACAGACAGTAAACGGCGGGGAGCTGTTTTTT. Translated: CASSQTVNGGELFF. The rearrangement links TRBV18 to TRBJ2-2; tentatively, D is TRBD1 (5 bases). The germline CDR1 and CDR2 sequences are KGHSH and LQKENI. The CDR3 contains 14 residues. Trimming took off 4 bases at V and 7 bases at J, with 13 bases between the two ends.

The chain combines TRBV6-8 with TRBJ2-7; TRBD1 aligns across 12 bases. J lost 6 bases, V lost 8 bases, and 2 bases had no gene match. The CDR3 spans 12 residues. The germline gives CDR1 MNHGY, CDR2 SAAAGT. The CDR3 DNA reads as TGTGCCAGCCGGGACAGGGGGCTCGAGCAGTACTTC. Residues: CASRDRGLEQYF.

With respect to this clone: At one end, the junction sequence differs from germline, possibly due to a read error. CDR3 nucleotide sequence: TGTGCCATCAGTTATAACGGCGGGGAGCTGTTTTTT. This gives the protein CAISYNGGELFF. The chain recombines TRBV6-8 with TRBJ2-2, with D uncertain. The CDR3 covers 12 residues. The germline V gene has CDR1 MNHGY and CDR2 SAAAGT.

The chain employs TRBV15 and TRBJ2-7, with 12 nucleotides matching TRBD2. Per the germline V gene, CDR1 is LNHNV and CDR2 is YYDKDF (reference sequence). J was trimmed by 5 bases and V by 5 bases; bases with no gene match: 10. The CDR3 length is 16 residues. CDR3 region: CATSDPPSGRVDEQYF. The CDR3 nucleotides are TGTGCCACCAGCGACCCCCCTAGCGGGAGGGTTGACGAGCAGTACTTC.

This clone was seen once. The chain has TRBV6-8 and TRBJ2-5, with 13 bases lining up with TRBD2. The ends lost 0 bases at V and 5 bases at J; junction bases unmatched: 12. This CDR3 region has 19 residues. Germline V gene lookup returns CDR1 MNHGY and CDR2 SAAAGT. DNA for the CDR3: TGTGCCAGCAGTTACTCGACCTCACTAGCGGGGGGGCCGGGGGAGACCCAGTACTTC. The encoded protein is CASSYSTSLAGGPGETQYF.